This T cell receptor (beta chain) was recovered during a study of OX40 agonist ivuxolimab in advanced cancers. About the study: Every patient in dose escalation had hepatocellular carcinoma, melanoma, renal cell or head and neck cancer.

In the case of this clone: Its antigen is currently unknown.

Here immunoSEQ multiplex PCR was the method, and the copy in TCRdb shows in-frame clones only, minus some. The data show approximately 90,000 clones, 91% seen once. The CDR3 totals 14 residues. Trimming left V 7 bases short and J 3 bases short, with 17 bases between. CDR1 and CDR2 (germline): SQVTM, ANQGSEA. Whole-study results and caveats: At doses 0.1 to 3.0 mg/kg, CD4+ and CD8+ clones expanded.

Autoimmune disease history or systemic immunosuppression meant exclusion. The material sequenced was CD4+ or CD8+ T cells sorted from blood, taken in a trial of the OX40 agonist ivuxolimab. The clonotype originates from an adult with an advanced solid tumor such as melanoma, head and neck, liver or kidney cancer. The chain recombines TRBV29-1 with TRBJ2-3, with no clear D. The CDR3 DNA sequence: TGCAGCGGAGTGCCTAAAACCTCAACAGATACGCAGTATTTT. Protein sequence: CSGVPKTSTDTQYF.